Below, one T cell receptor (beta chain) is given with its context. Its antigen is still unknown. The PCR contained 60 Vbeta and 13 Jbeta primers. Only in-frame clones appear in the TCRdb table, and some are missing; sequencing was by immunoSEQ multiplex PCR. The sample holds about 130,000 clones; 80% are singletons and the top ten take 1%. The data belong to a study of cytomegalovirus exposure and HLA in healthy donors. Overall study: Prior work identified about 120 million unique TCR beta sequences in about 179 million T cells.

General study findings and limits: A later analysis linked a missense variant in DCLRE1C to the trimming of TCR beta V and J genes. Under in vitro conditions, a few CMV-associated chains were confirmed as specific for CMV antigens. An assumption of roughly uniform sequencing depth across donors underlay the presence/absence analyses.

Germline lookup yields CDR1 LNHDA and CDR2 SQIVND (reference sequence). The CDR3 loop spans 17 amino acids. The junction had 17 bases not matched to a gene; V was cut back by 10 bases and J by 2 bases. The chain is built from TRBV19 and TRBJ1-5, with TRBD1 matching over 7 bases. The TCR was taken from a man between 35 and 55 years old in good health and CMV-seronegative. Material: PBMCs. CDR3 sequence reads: CATAEWTGPWGNQPQHF. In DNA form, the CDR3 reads TGTGCCACTGCGGAATGGACAGGTCCATGGGGCAATCAGCCCCAGCATTTT.